This T cell receptor (beta chain) was documented in a study of technical replicates of blood from several donors. The V segment lost 5 bases and the J segment 5 bases; nucleotides outside the gene matches: 8. The CDR3 is 15 amino acids. The germline V gene encodes CDR1 SGHTA and CDR2 FQGNSA. Using immunoSEQ multiplex PCR, the repertoire was profiled, and TCRdb retains in-frame clones only, with some absent. The sample consists of tens of thousands of clones, more than 80% of them appearing once. The origin of this receptor is a human donor in good health. This rearrangement joins TRBV7-2 to TRBJ1-2, with 10 bases identical to TRBD1. Material: T cells isolated from PBMCs. CDR3: CASSPGDRGFYGYTF. CDR3 sequence (DNA): TGTGCCAGCAGCCCGGGGGACAGGGGCTTTTATGGCTACACCTTC.